These 29 T cell receptor beta chains originate from one sample sequenced in a study of T cell clusters in autoimmune cytopenias. Roughly 38,000 genome equivalents of blood DNA were amplified for TRB. One tube held mixed TRB-A and TRB-B primer pools for touch-down PCR. For each CDR3 protein, TCRdb gives one entry from its re-call of the multiplex PCR reads, without DNA. Here the sample table reports roughly 16,000 distinct CDR3 sequences. A further study also used this sample, focusing on T cell repertoires in aging, cancer and after chemotherapy.

The sample consisted of peripheral blood. Source of these receptors: a human donor in good health.

V gene TRBV30 combines with J gene TRBJ2-5. The length of the CDR3 is 15 residues. The germline V gene has CDR1 GTSNPN and CDR2 SVGIG (reference sequence). The CDR3 sequence is CAWSELRQVQETQYF.

The rearrangement joins TRBV12-3 or TRBV12-4 to TRBJ2-1; TCRdb reports TRBD2, a call that lacks DNA to check it against. The CDR3 is made up of 14 amino acids. The CDR3 is CASSLGGMSNEQFF.

The chain's CDR3 is CASSSDQGTNTEAFF. The genes are TRBV7-6 and TRBJ1-1; TCRdb indicates TRBD1, and absent DNA this call remains unverified. The CDR3 loop spans 15 amino acids. Germline loops: CDR1 SGHVS, CDR2 FNYEAQ.

The V gene is TRBV7-9, the J gene TRBJ2-7. The CDR3 loop spans 14 amino acids. Per the germline V gene, CDR1 is SEHNR and CDR2 is FQNEAQ (reference sequence). This chain's CDR3 is CASSRDGSSYEQYF.

This chain joins TRBV6-6 and TRBJ2-7; TCRdb's assignment of TRBD1 cannot be checked, as there is no DNA. Germline V gene data show CDR1 as MNHNY and CDR2 as SVGAGI (reference sequence). The CDR3 runs 12 residues. This CDR3 is CASKLRGYEQYF.

The chain couples TRBV27 to TRBJ2-2; absent DNA, TCRdb's TRBD2 call cannot be checked. The CDR3 is 17 amino acids. Germline V gives CDR1 MNHEY, CDR2 SMNVEV (reference sequence). CDR3 residues: CASTLLGGRDYTGELFF.

This chain connects TRBV7-9 to TRBJ1-5; TCRdb's D call, TRBD1, is unchecked because there is no DNA. The CDR3 covers 15 residues. CDR1 SEHNR and CDR2 FQNEAQ come from the germline V gene (reference sequence). CDR3 sequence: CASSLTGTSNQPQHF.

The chain employs TRBV7-9 and TRBJ1-2; TCRdb names TRBD1, which stays unverified in the absence of DNA. Germline lookup yields CDR1 SEHNR and CDR2 FQNEAQ (reference sequence). This CDR3 comprises 15 residues. CDR3 in amino acids: CASSHDRIRAYGYTF.

J is TRBJ2-7 and V is TRBV15. CDR3 length equals 14 residues. The germline gives CDR1 LNHNV, CDR2 YYDKDF (reference sequence). The CDR3 sequence: CATSRIRGPYEQYF.

V and J are TRBV24-1 and TRBJ2-2. The CDR3 is 12 residues long. CDR1 and CDR2 from the germline V gene are KGHDR and SFDVKD. The CDR3 sequence is CATQSWSGELFF.

V and J are TRBV18 and TRBJ1-2; TCRdb selects TRBD1, and the lack of DNA leaves this call unchecked. The CDR3 covers 15 residues. Germline CDR1 reads KGHSH; CDR2 reads LQKENI. The CDR3 is CASSPFELQGSGYTF.

The gene calls are TRBV30 and TRBJ1-5; absent DNA, TCRdb's TRBD1 call cannot be checked. Germline V gene sequence: CDR1 GTSNPN, CDR2 SVGIG (reference sequence). This CDR3 comprises 16 residues. CDR3 amino acids: CAWSPDRIQGYQPQHF.

The CDR3 is CATSITETGSYEQYF. This chain uses TRBV15 with TRBJ2-7; there is no DNA to check the TCRdb D call of TRBD1. The CDR3 covers 15 residues. Per germline, CDR1 LNHNV and CDR2 YYDKDF (reference sequence). The full variable domain, its missing parts supplied by reference TRBV15 and TRBJ2-7, is DAMVIQNPRYQVTQFGKPVTLSCSQTLNHNVMYWYQQKSSQAPKLLFHYYDKDFNNEADTPDNFQSRRPNTSFCFLDIRSPGLGDTAMYLCATSITETGSYEQYFGPGTRLTVT.

By frequency, this clonotype registers medium-sized (0.01 to 0.1%). The rearrangement uses TRBV19 and TRBJ2-2; TCRdb designates TRBD1, a call that cannot be tested without DNA. The CDR3 runs to 13 residues. Germline V lookup: CDR1 LNHDA, CDR2 SQIVND (reference sequence). CDR3: CASRTPLAGELFF.

The V and J genes are TRBV15 and TRBJ1-2; with no DNA, the TCRdb D assignment of TRBD1 cannot be verified. This CDR3 is 15 amino acids long. The V gene's germline CDR1 is LNHNV and CDR2 YYDKDF (reference sequence). CDR3 sequence: CATSLRTGANYGYTF.

This clonotype is deemed medium-sized by its frequency. This chain connects TRBV29-1 to TRBJ2-1; TCRdb picks TRBD2, but there is no DNA to check that call. The CDR3 length is 15 residues. The V gene's germline CDR1 is SQVTM and CDR2 ANQGSEA. CDR3 loop: CSVEASGRAKNEQFF.

The chain links TRBV27 to TRBJ2-7; TCRdb's D gene call, TRBD1, goes unchecked for lack of DNA. The CDR3 spans 13 residues. Germline-derived CDR1 and CDR2 are MNHEY and SMNVEV (reference sequence). CDR3 in amino acids: CASSYGERYEQYF.

The V gene is TRBV27, the J gene TRBJ2-2. Germline V gene sequence: CDR1 MNHEY, CDR2 SMNVEV (reference sequence). The CDR3 has 11 residues. This CDR3 is CASTNTGELFF.

This rearrangement joins TRBV11-3 to TRBJ2-1; checking the TCRdb D call of TRBD2 is not possible without DNA. Per the germline V gene, CDR1 is SGHNT and CDR2 is YENEEA. CDR3 length: 14 amino acids. The CDR3 protein is CSSSAGTSGNEQFF. Full variable domain (missing parts from reference TRBV11-3 and TRBJ2-1): EAGVVQSPRYKIIEKKQPVAFWCNPISGHNTLYWYLQNLGQGPELLIRYENEEAVDDSQLPKDRFSAERLKGVDSTLKIQPAELGDSAVYLCSSSAGTSGNEQFFGPGTRLTVL.

The CDR3: CASSFDGSDTGELFF. V is TRBV13 and J is TRBJ2-2; the D call from TCRdb, TRBD2, cannot be confirmed without DNA. Germline V lookup: CDR1 PRHDT, CDR2 FYEKMQ (reference sequence). The CDR3 consists of 15 residues. Full variable domain (rest looked up from reference TRBV13 and TRBJ2-2): AAGVIQSPRHLIKEKRETATLKCYPIPRHDTVYWYQQGPGQDPQFLISFYEKMQSDKGSIPDRFSAQQFSDYHSELNMSSLELGDSALYFCASSFDGSDTGELFFGEGSRLTVL.

The rearrangement uses TRBV5-3 and TRBJ2-2; TCRdb outputs TRBD2, but without DNA this stays unchecked. TRBV5-3 is flagged as an ORF with uncertain function. The CDR3 is 14 amino acids. The CDR3 protein is CARSCSRGPGELFF.

The V gene is TRBV5-6, the J gene TRBJ2-3; as DNA is missing, the TRBD2 call by TCRdb cannot be tested. This CDR3 region has 13 residues. Germline values: CDR1 SGHDT, CDR2 YYEEEE. Here the CDR3 reads CASSLEGVDTQYF.

The chain carries TRBV11-3 and TRBJ1-2; TCRdb outputs TRBD1, but without DNA this stays unchecked. The CDR3 has 13 residues. Germline assignment: CDR1 SGHNT and CDR2 YENEEA. The CDR3 protein is CASSPGDSYGYTF.

The V and J genes are TRBV27 and TRBJ2-3; checking the TCRdb D call of TRBD1 is not possible without DNA. Germline V gene lookup returns CDR1 MNHEY and CDR2 SMNVEV (reference sequence). The CDR3 runs to 12 residues. The CDR3 region is CASSLRGDTQYF.

The chain recombines TRBV6-5 with TRBJ2-7; TCRdb picks TRBD1, but there is no DNA to check that call. Looked up from germline, CDR1 is MNHEY and CDR2 is SVGAGI. The CDR3 is 14 amino acids. CDR3 residues: CASTWGRVAYEQYF.

In terms of frequency, this clonotype is medium-sized (0.01 to 0.1%). V gene TRBV29-1 combines with J gene TRBJ2-1; the D call from TCRdb, TRBD2, cannot be confirmed without DNA. CDR1 is SQVTM, CDR2 ANQGSEA, per germline. This CDR3 has 13 amino acids. The CDR3 region is CSVEGTLEGEQFF.

The chain carries TRBV11-3 and TRBJ2-3; TCRdb selects TRBD2, and the lack of DNA leaves this call unchecked. This CDR3 spans 15 amino acids. Germline assignment: CDR1 SGHNT and CDR2 YENEEA. The CDR3 is CASSLRRENIDTQYF. The whole variable domain, filled in from reference TRBV11-3 and TRBJ2-3, reads EAGVVQSPRYKIIEKKQPVAFWCNPISGHNTLYWYLQNLGQGPELLIRYENEEAVDDSQLPKDRFSAERLKGVDSTLKIQPAELGDSAVYLCASSLRRENIDTQYFGPGTRLTVL.

The chain uses TRBV6-2 or TRBV6-3 and TRBJ2-7; TCRdb lists TRBD2, though no DNA is available to test this call. The length of the CDR3 is 15 residues. Germline CDR1 reads MNHEY; CDR2 reads SVGEGT. CDR3 in amino acids: CASSPRTSGLYEQYF.

This chain links TRBV6-1 with TRBJ2-5. This CDR3 contains 13 residues. CDR1 and CDR2 (germline): MNHNS, SASEGT. The chain's CDR3 is CASRFSKGETQYF.